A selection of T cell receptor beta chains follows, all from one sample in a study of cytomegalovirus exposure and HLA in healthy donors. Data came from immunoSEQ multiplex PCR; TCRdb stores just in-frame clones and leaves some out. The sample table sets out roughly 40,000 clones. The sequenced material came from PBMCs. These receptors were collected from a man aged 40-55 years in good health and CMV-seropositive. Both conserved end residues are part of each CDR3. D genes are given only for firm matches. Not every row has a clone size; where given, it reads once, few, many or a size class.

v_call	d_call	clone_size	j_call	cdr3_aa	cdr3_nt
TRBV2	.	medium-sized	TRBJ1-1	CASRGGLDSEAFF	TGTGCCAGCAGGGGGGGGCTGGACAGTGAAGCTTTCTTT
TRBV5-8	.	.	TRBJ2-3	CASSPLSSTDTQYF	TGTGCCAGCAGCCCCCTCTCTAGCACAGATACGCAGTATTTT
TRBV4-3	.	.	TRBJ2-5	CASSQGGYQETQYF	TGCGCCAGCAGCCAAGGGGGCTACCAAGAGACCCAGTACTTC
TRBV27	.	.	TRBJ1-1	CASKTDRYTEAFF	TGTGCCAGCAAGACGGACAGATACACTGAAGCTTTCTTT
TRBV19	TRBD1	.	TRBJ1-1	CASSLSGQGAAFF	TGTGCCAGTAGTTTATCGGGACAGGGGGCAGCTTTCTTT
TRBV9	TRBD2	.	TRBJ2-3	CASSTTSGSTDTQYF	TGTGCCAGCAGCACAACTAGCGGGAGCACAGATACGCAGTATTTT
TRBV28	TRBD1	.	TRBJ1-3	CASSLINPGGSGNTIYF	TGTGCCAGCAGTTTGATAAACCCAGGGGGCTCTGGAAACACCATATATTTT
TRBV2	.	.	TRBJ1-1	CASRRDNANSNTEAFF	TGTGCCAGCAGGCGGGATAATGCCAATTCGAACACTGAAGCTTTCTTT
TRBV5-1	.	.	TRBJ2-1	CASSPNLDSSSYNEQFF	TGCGCCAGCAGCCCCAACCTGGACAGCAGCTCCTACAATGAGCAGTTCTTC
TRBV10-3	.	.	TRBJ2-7	CAISGTIRGPYEQYF	TGTGCCATCAGTGGAACGATCAGGGGCCCTTACGAGCAGTACTTC
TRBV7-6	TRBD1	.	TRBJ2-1	CASSLDRIQIGDEQFF	TGTGCCAGCAGTTTGGACAGGATCCAGATAGGGGATGAGCAGTTCTTC
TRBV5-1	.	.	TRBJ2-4	CASSLAGNKNIQYF	TGCGCCAGCAGCTTGGCAGGGAACAAAAACATTCAGTACTTC
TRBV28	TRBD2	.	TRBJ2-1	CASSSGVAGSNEQFF	TGTGCCAGCAGTTCCGGAGTAGCGGGGTCCAATGAGCAGTTCTTC
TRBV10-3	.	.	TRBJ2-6	CAISVEGPGANVLTF	TGTGCCATCAGTGTCGAGGGCCCTGGGGCCAACGTCCTGACTTTC
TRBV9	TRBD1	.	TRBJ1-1	CASSSGQPEAFF	TGTGCCAGCAGCTCGGGACAGCCTGAAGCTTTCTTT
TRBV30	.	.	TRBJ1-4	CAWSVGIATNEKLFF	TGTGCCTGGAGTGTTGGTATAGCAACTAATGAAAAACTGTTTTTT
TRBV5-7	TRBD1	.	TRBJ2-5	CASSPDREETQYF	TGTGCCAGCAGCCCGGACAGGGAAGAGACCCAGTACTTC
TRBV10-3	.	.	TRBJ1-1	CAISGRDEAFF	TGTGCCATCAGTGGGCGGGATGAAGCTTTCTTT
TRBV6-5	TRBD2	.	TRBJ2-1	CASSYTTSGSADEQFF	TGTGCCAGCAGTTACACAACTAGCGGGAGTGCGGATGAGCAGTTCTTC
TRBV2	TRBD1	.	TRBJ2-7	CASNRQGSNYEQYF	TGTGCCAGCAACCGACAGGGGTCAAACTACGAGCAGTACTTC
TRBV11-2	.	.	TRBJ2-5	CASSQSHRGRRLQETQYF	TGTGCCAGCAGCCAATCCCATCGGGGAAGGCGGTTACAAGAGACCCAGTACTTC
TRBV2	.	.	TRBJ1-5	CASMTSSNQPQHF	TGTGCCAGCATGACTAGCAGCAATCAGCCCCAGCATTTT
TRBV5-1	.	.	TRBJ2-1	CASRQLSEAHNEQFF	TGCGCCAGCCGGCAACTGTCGGAGGCACACAATGAGCAGTTCTTC
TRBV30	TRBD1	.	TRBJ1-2	CAWSPRTGRSYGYTF	TGTGCCTGGAGCCCACGGACAGGGAGATCCTATGGCTACACCTTC
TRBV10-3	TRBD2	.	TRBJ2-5	CAIRAATSDQETQYF	TGTGCCATCAGAGCCGCGACTAGCGATCAAGAGACCCAGTACTTC
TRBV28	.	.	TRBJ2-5	CASRKRILETQYF	TGTGCCAGCAGAAAGAGGATCCTGGAGACCCAGTACTTC
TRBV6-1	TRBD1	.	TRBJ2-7	CASSGQGSPEQYF	TGTGCCAGCAGTGGACAGGGGTCCCCCGAGCAGTACTTC
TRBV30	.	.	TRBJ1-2	CAWTPDNLNYGYTF	TGTGCCTGGACTCCAGATAATTTGAACTATGGCTACACCTTC
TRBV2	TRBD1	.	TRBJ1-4	CASRSGTGKEKLFF	TGTGCCAGCAGATCCGGGACAGGGAAGGAAAAACTGTTTTTT
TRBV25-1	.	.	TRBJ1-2	CASSAGMNYGYTF	TGTGCCAGCAGTGCAGGGATGAACTATGGCTACACCTTC
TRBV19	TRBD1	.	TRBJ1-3	CASSTTTGGSGNTIYF	TGTGCCAGTAGTACAACCACAGGGGGATCTGGAAACACCATATATTTT
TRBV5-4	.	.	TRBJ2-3	CASSLGPRGVDTQYF	TGTGCCAGCAGCCTCGGGCCGCGGGGAGTAGATACGCAGTATTTT
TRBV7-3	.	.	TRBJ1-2	CASSFGQTGYGYTF	TGTGCCAGCAGCTTTGGGCAAACGGGATATGGCTACACCTTC
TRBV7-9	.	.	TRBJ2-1	CASNLDIRNEQFF	TGTGCCAGCAACCTAGATATAAGGAATGAGCAGTTCTTC
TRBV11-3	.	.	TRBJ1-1	CASSLGENTEAFF	TGTGCCAGCAGCTTAGGAGAGAACACTGAAGCTTTCTTT
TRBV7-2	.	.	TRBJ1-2	CASSLQGKFGYTF	TGTGCCAGCAGCTTGCAGGGGAAGTTCGGCTACACCTTC
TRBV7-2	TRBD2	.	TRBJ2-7	CASSLAGLAEGFEQYF	TGTGCCAGCAGCTTAGCGGGACTAGCGGAGGGGTTCGAGCAGTACTTC
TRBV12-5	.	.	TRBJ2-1	CASGNRVSWYNEQFF	TGTGCTAGTGGCAACAGGGTTAGTTGGTACAATGAGCAGTTCTTC
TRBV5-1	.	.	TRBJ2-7	CASSFRVKDFSSYEQYF	TGCGCCAGCAGCTTCCGAGTCAAGGACTTCAGCTCCTACGAGCAGTACTTC
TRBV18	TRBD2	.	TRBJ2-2	CASSPEPGGPRELFF	TGTGCCAGCTCACCAGAACCGGGAGGGCCCCGGGAGCTGTTTTTT
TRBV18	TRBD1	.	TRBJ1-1	CASSPQDRIMNTEAFF	TGTGCCAGCTCACCACAGGACAGGATTATGAACACTGAAGCTTTCTTT
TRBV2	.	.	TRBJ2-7	CASSGRTVPYEQYF	TGTGCCAGCAGTGGAAGGACAGTCCCCTACGAGCAGTACTTC
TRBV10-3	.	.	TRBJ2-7	CATGGQGSYEQYF	TGTGCCACCGGGGGGCAGGGTTCCTACGAGCAGTACTTC
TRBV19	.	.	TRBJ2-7	CASSMTGTGQYF	TGTGCCAGTAGTATGACTGGTACGGGGCAGTACTTC
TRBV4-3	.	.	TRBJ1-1	CASSAGVRGTEAFF	TGCGCCAGCAGCGCAGGGGTTAGAGGCACTGAAGCTTTCTTT
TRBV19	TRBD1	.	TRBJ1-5	CASTVGQPYSNQPQHF	TGTGCCAGTACGGTGGGACAGCCATATAGCAATCAGCCCCAGCATTTT
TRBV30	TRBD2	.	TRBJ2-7	CAIGTSRTGEQYF	TGTGCCATTGGGACTAGCAGGACGGGGGAGCAGTACTTC
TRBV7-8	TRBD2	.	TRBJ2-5	CASSPRGGVIGTQYF	TGTGCCAGCAGCCCTCGCGGGGGGGTAATCGGGACCCAGTACTTC
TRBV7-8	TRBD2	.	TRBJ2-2	CASSLSASGSHANTGELFF	TGTGCCAGCAGCTTGTCGGCTAGCGGGAGTCATGCTAACACCGGGGAGCTGTTTTTT
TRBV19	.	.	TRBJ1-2	CASSQRPYGYTF	TGTGCCAGTAGTCAGAGGCCTTATGGCTACACCTTC
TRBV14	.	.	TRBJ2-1	CASSPGGASRYNEQFF	TGTGCCAGCAGCCCGGGTGGGGCTTCAAGGTACAATGAGCAGTTCTTC
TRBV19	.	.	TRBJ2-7	CASSKRKQGGEQYF	TGTGCCAGTAGTAAGAGGAAACAGGGCGGCGAGCAGTACTTC
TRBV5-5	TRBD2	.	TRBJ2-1	CASSLEAGAIYNEQFF	TGTGCCAGCAGCTTGGAGGCGGGAGCCATCTACAATGAGCAGTTCTTC